These 23 T cell receptor beta chains share one sample of origin, sequenced in a study of OX40 agonist ivuxolimab in advanced cancers. Sequencing used immunoSEQ multiplex PCR; TCRdb keeps in-frame clones, though not all of them. This sample has 65,000 to 95,000 clones, with about 88% found just once. Sequences were derived from CD4+ or CD8+ T cells sorted from blood, sampled in a trial of the OX40 agonist ivuxolimab. These receptors were taken from an adult with an advanced solid tumor such as melanoma, head and neck, liver or kidney cancer.

In the case of this clone: This CDR3 is also generated by other DNA sequences in the sample. The chain links TRBV7-9 to TRBJ2-6; D may be TRBD2 (6 bases). CDR1 SEHNR and CDR2 FQNEAQ come from the germline V gene (reference sequence). V was cut by 4 bases and J by 4 bases, with 14 bases left in between. This CDR3 region has 16 residues. CDR3 bases: TGTGCCAGCAGCTCGCTGGGCGGGGCCGGGGCCAACGTCCTGACTTTC. This codes for CASSSLGGAGANVLTF.

V usage is TRBV5-1 and J usage is TRBJ2-3; 10 bases line up with TRBD2. CDR1 is SGHRS, CDR2 YFSETQ, per germline. The CDR3 length is 16 residues. The V segment lost 3 bases and the J segment 14 bases; nucleotides outside the gene matches: 18. DNA of the CDR3: TGCGCCAGCAGCTCCCCCCAGTCTAGCGGGGGACCCATTCTGTATTTT. This sequence encodes CASSSPQSSGGPILYF.

The chain has TRBV7-2 and TRBJ2-2; D is possibly TRBD2 (5 bases). Between the trimmed V and J ends, which lost 1 base and 7 bases, there was a span of 10 bases. This CDR3 has 14 residues. CDR1 and CDR2 (germline): SGHTA, FQGNSA. CDR3 amino acids: CASSLVGSYGELFF. The CDR3 nucleotides read TGTGCCAGCAGCTTAGTGGGGAGCTACGGGGAGCTGTTTTTT.

This sequence joins TRBV29-1 and TRBJ1-3; no firm D call. CDR3 length: 13 amino acids. V was shortened by 4 bases and J by 4 bases, with 11 bases between the two germline ends. The germline CDR1 and CDR2 sequences are SQVTM and ANQGSEA. CDR3 amino acids: CSVGEVTGNTIYF. CDR3 DNA sequence: TGCAGCGTTGGCGAGGTTACGGGAAACACCATATATTTT. The complete variable domain, with remaining parts taken from reference TRBV29-1 and TRBJ1-3, reads SAVISQKPSRDICQRGTSLTIQCQVDSQVTMMFWYRQQPGQSLTLIATANQGSEATYESGFVIDKFPISRPNLTFSTLTVSNMSPEDSSIYLCSVGEVTGNTIYFGEGSWLTVV.

V usage is TRBV2 and J usage is TRBJ2-7; D may correspond to TRBD1 or TRBD2 (5 bases each). The CDR3 is 15 residues long. Germline CDR1 and CDR2: SNHLY and FYNNEI. The ends were cut back, 6 bases at V and 6 bases at J, with 21 bases in the middle. The DNA for the CDR3 is TGTGCCAGCAGCGGTAACTCCTTACTGAGGGGCGAGCAGTACTTC. As protein: CASSGNSLLRGEQYF.

CDR3 protein: CASSARTSGGLSYEQYF. DNA for the CDR3: TGCGCCAGCAGCGCCCGGACTAGTGGGGGCCTATCCTACGAGCAGTACTTC. The chain combines TRBV5-1 with TRBJ2-7, with D maybe TRBD2 (7 bases). Trimming pared 4 bases from V and 1 base from J, leaving 21 bases between. Germline V lookup: CDR1 SGHRS, CDR2 YFSETQ. This CDR3 has 17 residues.

The chain couples TRBV9 to TRBJ1-1, with a weak D call TRBD1 (5 bases). Germline loops: CDR1 SGDLS, CDR2 YYNGEE. V lost 7 bases and J 4 bases, leaving 11 bases between the germline ends. The CDR3 length is 12 residues. The CDR3 DNA sequence: TGTGCCAGCGGCCCGCAGGGCACTGAAGCTTTCTTT. Amino acid sequence: CASGPQGTEAFF.

The J gene is TRBJ2-7, the V gene TRBV4-1; D is unresolved. Trimming stripped 1 base from V and 6 bases from J, with 10 bases between. The CDR3 contains 13 residues. In germline, CDR1 is MGHRA, CDR2 YSYEKL. CDR3 nucleotide sequence: TGCGCCAGCAGCCAAGTGGGCGTGGGCGAGCAGTACTTC. Translation: CASSQVGVGEQYF.

The V gene is TRBV5-8, the J gene TRBJ1-1; D possibly corresponds to TRBD1 (5 bases). CDR1 SGHTS and CDR2 YDEGEE come from the germline V gene. Trimming took off 5 bases at V and 5 bases at J, with 13 bases between the two ends. The CDR3 is 13 residues long. CDR3 amino acids: CASSYQGTTEAFF. The CDR3 DNA follows: TGTGCCAGCAGTTACCAGGGTACTACTGAAGCTTTCTTT.

The chain is built from TRBV7-3 and TRBJ1-1, with D unclear. V lost 1 base and J 3 bases, leaving 6 bases between the germline ends. Germline loops: CDR1 SGHTA, CDR2 FQGTGA. This CDR3 contains 13 residues. Here the CDR3 reads CASSLMSYTEAFF. DNA of the CDR3: TGTGCCAGCAGCTTAATGTCGTACACTGAAGCTTTCTTT.

The chain has TRBV27 and TRBJ1-2; 7 positions agree with TRBD1. The CDR3 spans 17 residues. CDR1 is MNHEY, CDR2 SMNVEV, per germline (reference sequence). J gave up 7 bases and V 1 base, and 15 bases lay outside the gene matches. Here the CDR3 reads CASSLLGAVTGWRGYTF. The CDR3 DNA follows: TGTGCCAGCAGTTTATTGGGCGCAGTGACAGGGTGGCGTGGCTACACCTTC.

The chain uses TRBV11-2 and TRBJ2-5, with unresolved D. Trimming took off 1 base at V and 5 bases at J, with 8 bases between the two ends. The CDR3 consists of 13 residues. Germline V gene lookup returns CDR1 SGHAT and CDR2 FQNNGV. The DNA of the CDR3 is TGTGCCAGCAGCTTAGGGAACCTTGAGACCCAGTACTTC. It is translated as CASSLGNLETQYF.

The genes are TRBV2 and TRBJ2-5; D unclear. The germline V gene encodes CDR1 SNHLY and CDR2 FYNNEI. CDR3 length: 11 amino acids. Trimming pared 4 bases from V and 4 bases from J, leaving 4 bases between. CDR3 nucleotide sequence: TGTGCCAGCAGTGTCTCAGAGACCCAGTACTTC. It is translated as CASSVSETQYF.

As DNA, the CDR3 is TGTGCCAGCAGTCAGGGATACGGGGGCTATGGCTACACCTTC. Its translation is CASSQGYGGYGYTF. V usage is TRBV6-5 and J usage is TRBJ1-2, with D possibly TRBD1 on 5 matching bases. The CDR3 runs 14 residues. The V gene's germline CDR1 is MNHEY and CDR2 SVGAGI. V lost 5 bases, J lost 4 bases, and 14 bases lay in between.

CDR3 DNA sequence: TGTGCCAGCAGTGCCCTGATCCGGAGGGGTTTAGATCGGGCTAACTATGGCTACACCTTC. Its protein is CASSALIRRGLDRANYGYTF. The V gene is TRBV27, the J gene TRBJ1-2, with a possible D match to TRBD1 (5 bases). The germline CDR1 and CDR2 sequences are MNHEY and SMNVEV (reference sequence). V dropped 5 bases and J dropped 0 bases, with 28 bases sitting between them. The CDR3 is 20 amino acids.

The gene calls are TRBV10-1 and TRBJ2-7; weak D call: TRBD1 (5 bases). Germline-derived CDR1 and CDR2 are WNHNN and SYGVQD (reference sequence). V lost 3 bases and J lost 2, with 14 bases in between. The CDR3 covers 15 residues. CDR3 loop: CASSDPTGVPYEQYF. DNA for the CDR3: TGCGCCAGCAGTGACCCTACAGGCGTCCCCTACGAGCAGTACTTC.

The chain employs TRBV5-1 and TRBJ2-2, with 7 bases fitting TRBD2. The CDR3 totals 18 residues. The V gene end was trimmed by 0 bases and the J gene end by 4 bases; junction bases not matched to a gene: 12. The germline gives CDR1 SGHRS, CDR2 YFSETQ. CDR3 in DNA: TGCGCCAGCAGCTTGGATTACCCCGGGACTAACCCCACCGGGGAGCTGTTTTTT. Residues: CASSLDYPGTNPTGELFF.

J is TRBJ1-1 and V is TRBV29-1; D not resolved. The germline V and J ends were trimmed by 5 bases and 2 bases, with 6 bases remaining between them. The germline V gene has CDR1 SQVTM and CDR2 ANQGSEA. The length of the CDR3 is 11 residues. In DNA, the CDR3 is TGCAGCGTTAGGTACAACACTGAAGCTTTCTTT. Encoded protein: CSVRYNTEAFF. The full variable domain, in which reference TRBV29-1 and TRBJ1-1 provide the parts outside the CDR3, is SAVISQKPSRDICQRGTSLTIQCQVDSQVTMMFWYRQQPGQSLTLIATANQGSEATYESGFVIDKFPISRPNLTFSTLTVSNMSPEDSSIYLCSVRYNTEAFFGQGTRLTVV.

The gene calls are TRBV6-5 and TRBJ1-1, with D maybe TRBD1 (6 bases). The CDR3 sequence is 13 residues long. V lost 5 bases to trimming and J lost 4 bases, with 11 bases between them. Per germline, CDR1 MNHEY and CDR2 SVGAGI. The CDR3 DNA reads TGTGCCAGCAGTCGGGACATCCCCACTGAAGCTTTCTTT. Translated: CASSRDIPTEAFF.

V and J are TRBV6-5 and TRBJ1-1; 9 nucleotides align to TRBD1. The CDR3 length is 14 residues. With 7 bases clipped from V and 2 bases from J, the junction kept 5 bases outside the gene matches. CDR1 is MNHEY, CDR2 SVGAGI, per germline. The CDR3 spells CASTRTGVNTEAFF. DNA for the CDR3: TGTGCCAGCACCCGGACAGGGGTAAACACTGAAGCTTTCTTT.

This chain uses TRBV7-9 with TRBJ2-3, with unresolved D. This CDR3 comprises 12 residues. Germline V gene lookup returns CDR1 SEHNR and CDR2 FQNEAQ (reference sequence). V was pared by 2 bases and J by 6 bases, with 6 bases between. CDR3 bases: TGTGCCAGCAGCTTATCTGTGGATACGCAGTATTTT. This gives the protein CASSLSVDTQYF. Together with reference TRBV7-9 and TRBJ2-3, the CDR3 gives the full variable domain: DTGVSQNPRHKITKRGQNVTFRCDPISEHNRLYWYRQTLGQGPEFLTYFQNEAQLEKSRLLSDRFSAERPKGSFSTLEIQRTEQGDSAMYLCASSLSVDTQYFGPGTRLTVL.

The chain links TRBV2 to TRBJ1-6, with unresolved D. Germline CDR1 reads SNHLY; CDR2 reads FYNNEI. This CDR3 comprises 13 residues. Trimming pared 3 bases from V and 8 bases from J, leaving 8 bases between. The CDR3 region has the DNA TGTGCCAGCAGTGATGTCGGGTATTCACCCCTCCACTTT. Protein: CASSDVGYSPLHF.

This clone was seen once. Since the CDR3 does not end with the conserved phenylalanine or tryptophan, this likely comes from a read error. This chain uses TRBV2 with TRBJ1-6; D not certain. From germline, CDR1 is SNHLY and CDR2 FYNNEI. The CDR3 length is 14 residues. CDR3 sequence (DNA): TGTGCCAGCAGTGAAAGGGCACATAATTCGCCCCTCCACCTT. This codes for CASSERAHNSPLHL.